Each of the 5 T cell receptor beta chains below was sequenced from the same sample in a study of Tregs in tolerant kidney transplant recipients (dated by TCRdb to between 2018 and 2020). The method was the immunoSEQ multiplex PCR assay. The table was pulled from immuneACCESS by TCRdb, which kept in-frame rearrangements only. Such tables lose some clones; where checked, under half of the loss comes from unresolved V genes, and the rest has no known cause. The table for this sample lists approximately 65,000 clones; roughly 84% of them were counted only once. The ten largest account for about 4% of the sample. The specimen sequenced was CD4+ T cells from blood. Every receptor here comes from a human donor in good health.

The chain carries TRBV5-5 and TRBJ1-3; tentatively, D is TRBD1 (5 bases). Trimming shortened V by 3 bases and J by 4 bases, and 11 bases separated the two germline ends. The CDR3 has 14 amino acids. Germline assignment: CDR1 SGHKS and CDR2 YYEKEE (reference sequence). The CDR3 loop reads CASSSGARGNTIYF. CDR3 sequence (DNA): TGTGCCAGCAGCTCTGGGGCGCGGGGAAACACCATATATTTT.

The rearrangement links TRBV11-1 to TRBJ2-7; no clear D. CDR1 is SGHAT, CDR2 FQDESV, per germline (reference sequence). V was trimmed by 1 base and J by 0 bases, leaving 4 bases between them. CDR3 length equals 13 residues. CDR3 amino acids: CASSLVRSYEQYF. In DNA, the CDR3 is TGTGCCAGCAGCTTAGTACGCTCCTACGAGCAGTACTTC.

The chain combines TRBV30 with TRBJ2-7; the D gene is possibly TRBD1 (6 bases). Germline V gene sequence: CDR1 GTSNPN, CDR2 SVGIG (reference sequence). Trimming pared 4 bases from V and 5 bases from J, leaving 12 bases between. CDR3 length equals 12 residues. DNA for the CDR3: TGTGCCTGGAACAGGGTTTTCCACGAGCAGTACTTC. Protein product: CAWNRVFHEQYF.

V is TRBV6-1 and J is TRBJ1-1; D gene ambiguous. The V and J ends lost 3 bases and 7 bases respectively, with 15 bases between them. Germline CDR1 and CDR2: MNHNS and SASEGT. CDR3 length: 14 amino acids. In DNA, the CDR3 is TGTGCCAGCAGTGAGGCAGGTAGTCTTCTTGAAGCTTTCTTT. Translated, it gives CASSEAGSLLEAFF.

The chain combines TRBV6-4 with TRBJ2-7; the match to TRBD1 covers 7 bases. CDR1 MRHNA and CDR2 SNTAGT come from the germline V gene. CDR3 length equals 15 residues. With 8 bases clipped from V and 0 bases from J, the junction kept 10 bases outside the gene matches. The CDR3 here is CASLSTGDNSYEQYF. CDR3 in DNA: TGTGCCAGCCTTTCCACAGGGGACAACTCCTACGAGCAGTACTTC.